This T cell receptor beta chain stems from a study of CD8+ T cells in alopecia areata. cDNA prepared by RNA extraction and subsequent reverse transcription served as the template for sequencing. The assay was immunoSEQ multiplex PCR, and TCRdb's table has in-frame clones only and misses some. Among approximately 210,000 clones listed, around 64% were seen once. Specified treatment: oral pan-JAK inhibitor, 5-10 mg twice daily. CDR1 is SGHDT, CDR2 YYEEEE, per germline. Trimming removed 1 base at V and 2 bases at J, with 11 bases between. The CDR3 has 15 amino acids. The sequencing here drew on CD4+ T cells sorted from blood, taken between weeks 47 and 50, from a patient treated with tofacitinib. This sequence originates from a human donor with alopecia areata. J is TRBJ2-3 and V is TRBV5-6; D unclear. CDR3 nucleotide sequence: TGTGCCAGCAGCTTGAGGATCTTTGACACAGATACGCAGTATTTT. This encodes CASSLRIFDTDTQYF.